This TCR beta chain came from a study of regulatory T cells in long-lasting Graves disease. The study's findings and limits: Persistent disease was characterized by preferential usage of TRBV28, TRBJ1-2 and TRBJ2-5.

There are many counts of this clonotype. Its specificity is unknown. The authors built TCR beta libraries using iRepertoire HTBI primers and Arm-PCR of CDR3 regions. Authors' analysis steps: Samples revealed roughly 62 TRBV and 14 TRBJ segments. One entry per CDR3 protein, called by TCRdb with MiXCR from the multiplex PCR reads. The V and J calls were determined by TCRdb, not by the authors. The data contain fewer than 650,000 distinct CDR3 sequences, roughly 15% of them seen just once; the ten biggest clones take up 12%. Germline CDR1 is MDHEN and CDR2 is SYDVKM. V was clipped by 9 bases and J by 6 bases; unmatched bases: 6. The CDR3 loop spans 13 amino acids. Time point indicated: newly diagnosed GD, antithyroid drugs for less than 3 months. RNA isolated from PBMCs was used to make the TCR library. These data also featured in a second study, about T cells in Graves' hyperthyroidism and ophthalmopathy. That work adds: It was uncontrolled infection, other autoimmune disease, pregnancy or lactation that excluded patients.

This rearrangement joins TRBV28 to TRBJ2-4; 9 positions match TRBD2. The sequencing used peripheral blood mononuclear cells (PBMCs), collected at new diagnosis, from a patient treated with antithyroid drugs. The receptor's source is a young man with Graves disease. The CDR3 here is CASSSGSTNIQYF. As DNA, the CDR3 is TGTGCCAGTAGTAGCGGGAGTACAAACATTCAGTACTTC.